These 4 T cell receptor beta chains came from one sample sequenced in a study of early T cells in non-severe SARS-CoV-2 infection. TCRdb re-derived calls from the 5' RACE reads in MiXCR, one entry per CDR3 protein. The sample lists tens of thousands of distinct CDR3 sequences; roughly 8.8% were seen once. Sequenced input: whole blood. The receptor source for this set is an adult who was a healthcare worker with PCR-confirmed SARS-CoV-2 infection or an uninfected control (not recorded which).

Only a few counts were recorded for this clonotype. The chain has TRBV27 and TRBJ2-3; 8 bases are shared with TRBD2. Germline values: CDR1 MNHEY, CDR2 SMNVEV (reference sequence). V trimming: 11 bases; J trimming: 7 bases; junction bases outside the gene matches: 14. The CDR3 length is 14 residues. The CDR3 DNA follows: TGTGCCTCCAGAACGGGGGGGCCTCGGTATACGCAGTATTTT. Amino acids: CASRTGGPRYTQYF.

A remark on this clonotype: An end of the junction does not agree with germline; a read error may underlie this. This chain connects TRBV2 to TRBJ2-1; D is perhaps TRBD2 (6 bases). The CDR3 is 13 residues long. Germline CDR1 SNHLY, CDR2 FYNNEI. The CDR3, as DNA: TGTGCCAGCAACGTAAGAGCGGGTGTGGATGAGCAGTTC. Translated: CASNVRAGVDEQF.

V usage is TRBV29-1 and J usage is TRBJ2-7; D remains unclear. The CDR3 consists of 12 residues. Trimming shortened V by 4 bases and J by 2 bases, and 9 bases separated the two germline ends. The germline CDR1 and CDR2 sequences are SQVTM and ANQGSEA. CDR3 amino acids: CSVGDGPYEQYF. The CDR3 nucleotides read TGCAGCGTTGGAGACGGCCCCTACGAGCAGTACTTC.

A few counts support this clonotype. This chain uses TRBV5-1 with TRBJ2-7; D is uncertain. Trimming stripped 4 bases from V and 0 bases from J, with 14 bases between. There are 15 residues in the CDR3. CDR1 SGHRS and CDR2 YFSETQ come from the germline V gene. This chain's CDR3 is CASSPLRPTSYEQYF. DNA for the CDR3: TGCGCCAGCAGCCCCCTTAGGCCGACCTCCTACGAGCAGTACTTC.